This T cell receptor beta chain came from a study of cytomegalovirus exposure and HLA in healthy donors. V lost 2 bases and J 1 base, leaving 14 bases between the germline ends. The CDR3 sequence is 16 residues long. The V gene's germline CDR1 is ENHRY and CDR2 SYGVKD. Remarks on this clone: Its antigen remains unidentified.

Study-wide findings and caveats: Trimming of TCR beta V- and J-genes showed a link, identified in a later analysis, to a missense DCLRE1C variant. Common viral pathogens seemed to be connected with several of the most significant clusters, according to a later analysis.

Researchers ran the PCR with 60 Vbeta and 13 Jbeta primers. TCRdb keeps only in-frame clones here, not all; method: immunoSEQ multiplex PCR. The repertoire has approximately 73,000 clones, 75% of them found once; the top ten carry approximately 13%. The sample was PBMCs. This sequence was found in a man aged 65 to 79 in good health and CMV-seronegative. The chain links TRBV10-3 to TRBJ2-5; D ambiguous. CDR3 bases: TGTGCCATCAGTGAGCAGATTTCCGGGTTCCAAGAGACCCAGTACTTC. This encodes CAISEQISGFQETQYF.